This T cell receptor beta chain emerged from a study of blood T cells in healthy people across ages. On the study more broadly: Template switching caught about one barcoded beta molecule for each two T cells.

Trimming pared 4 bases from V and 5 bases from J, leaving 11 bases between. The CDR3 consists of 12 residues. CDR1 and CDR2 from the germline V gene are DFQATT and SNEGSKA (reference sequence). The sample holds many counts of this clonotype. Combining a sample-barcoded 5' primer with a J-beta primer mix, a second PCR ran for roughly 6 to 12 cycles. Tags on each cDNA molecule came from a template-switch adaptor with 12 random nucleotides. MiXCR, applied by TCRdb to the 5' RACE reads, yields one record per CDR3 protein. Of fewer than 750,000 distinct CDR3 sequences in the sample, approximately 52% were seen once.

The gene calls are TRBV20-1 and TRBJ2-5, with D possibly being TRBD1 (6 bases). The sequence derives from an elderly woman in good health. The sample taken for sequencing was blood. The DNA of the CDR3 is TGCAGTGCTACTACAGGGTCGGAGACCCAGTACTTC. Protein sequence: CSATTGSETQYF.